This TCR beta chain was observed in a study of identical twins (dated by TCRdb to the mid-2010s). Regarding the study in general: The study deep-sequenced TCR alpha and beta repertoires from monozygotic twins, unrelated adults of various ages and cord blood to test whether fetal clonotypes persist. To rule out contamination, the twin experiments were replicated at different times with different library preparation protocols. Broad study findings and their caveats: Recombination models systematically underestimated out-of-frame TCR alpha sharing in monozygotic twins but agreed with sharing between unrelated individuals. Fewer insertions were carried by abundant cord blood beta clonotypes, a similar but weaker trend appeared in young adult naive repertoires, and no such trend appeared in memory repertoires. Conclusions relied on cross-sectional statistical analysis, since the same donors could not be followed over many years. Compared with coincidental sharing between unrelated individuals, an excess of low generation-probability sequences was observed among out-of-frame TCR alpha sequences shared between twins. Zero-insertion analyses could be partly confounded by invariant T cells such as MAIT and iNKT, although diverse VJ usage argued against such confounding for most clonotypes. The excess sharing between twins in beta out-of-frame sequences was weaker because fewer shared sequences reduced the signal-to-noise ratio.

Notes on this clonotype: No cognate antigen has been identified for it. No per-base quality is available; no much larger clone lies one base away.

From a lookup of the germline V gene, CDR1 and CDR2 are SNHLY and FYNNEI. V ends up 6 bases short and J 9 bases short, with an unmatched junction base count of 6. The CDR3 contains 13 residues, cysteine and phenylalanine counted. Only CDR3 DNA remains: 39 bases, in frame from the first base. The library was produced with 5' RACE. Sequenced using an Illumina HiSeq 2000. Template switching introduced a universal primer binding site; the final cDNA contained a unique molecular identifier, enabling accurate counting of TCR cDNA molecules. Specific primers in the conserved constant-segment region were used to synthesize first-strand cDNA for the TCR alpha and beta chains. Each cDNA library was double barcoded, with a SMART-Mk sample barcode plus Illumina barcodes, to control for contamination. Two successive PCR steps introduced TruSeq adapter sequences along with Illumina sample barcodes. TCR alpha and beta cDNA libraries were sequenced on the Illumina HiSeq platform with custom primers. On the authors' methods: MiGEC was used to process raw reads and extract unique molecular identifiers, and MiXCR was used to find CDR3 positions. For each individual, recombination models were inferred using an EM algorithm with the repgenHMM and IGoR tools. The tcR package in R was used for shared clonotype analysis, with sharing normalized by the product of cloneset sizes. To study raw recombination without the effects of thymic and clonal selection, out-of-frame nonproductive sequences were analyzed. The public sequencing data were trimmed at Q25 with fastp and processed into clonotypes with MiXCR by TCRdb, which kept only in-frame beta chains. Under each unique CDR3 protein, matching rows form one entry showing the most common genes and DNA. In this record, the V and J calls reflect TCRdb's handling and not the investigators' own analysis. Across this sample there are 650,000 to 800,000 distinct CDR3 sequences, with 8.6% seen only once. The biggest ten clones account for around 0.98% of the sample.

Only healthy Caucasian donors were included. Three pairs of female monozygotic twins, all aged about 18 to 29 years, made up the twin cohort. Peripheral blood mononuclear cells were used as the source from which RNA for TCR libraries was isolated. Another study also made use of these data, one on yellow fever vaccine responses in identical twins. As described in the second report: The T cell response to vaccination in identical twins was reported by the authors to appear partly convergent and partly personalized. In the study, vaccine-responding T cell clones were precisely tracked in identical twins.

Input material: PBMCs. The TCR was taken from a young woman in good health. This sequence uses TRBV2 and TRBJ2-1; 9 bases in between match TRBD1. The nucleotides are TGTGCCAGCAGATACAGGGGGCCGAGTGAGCAGTTCTTC. Translated, this gives CASRYRGPSEQFF.